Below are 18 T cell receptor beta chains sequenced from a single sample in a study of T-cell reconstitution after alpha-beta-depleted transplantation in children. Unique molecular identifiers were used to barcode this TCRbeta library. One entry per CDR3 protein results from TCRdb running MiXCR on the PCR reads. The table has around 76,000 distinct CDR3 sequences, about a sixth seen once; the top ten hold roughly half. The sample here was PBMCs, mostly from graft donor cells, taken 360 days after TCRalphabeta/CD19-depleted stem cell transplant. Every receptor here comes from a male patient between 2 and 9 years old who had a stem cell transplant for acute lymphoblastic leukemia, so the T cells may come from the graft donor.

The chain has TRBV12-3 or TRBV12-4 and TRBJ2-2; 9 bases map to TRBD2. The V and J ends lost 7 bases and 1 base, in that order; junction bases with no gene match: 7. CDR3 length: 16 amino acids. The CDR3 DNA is TGTGCCAGCACCAAACTAGCGGGCGTGAACACCGGGGAGCTGTTTTTT. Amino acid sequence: CASTKLAGVNTGELFF.

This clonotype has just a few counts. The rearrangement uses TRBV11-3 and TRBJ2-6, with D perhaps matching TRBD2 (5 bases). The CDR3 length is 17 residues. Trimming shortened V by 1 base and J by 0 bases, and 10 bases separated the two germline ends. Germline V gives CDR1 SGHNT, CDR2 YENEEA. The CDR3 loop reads CASSLVFGDSGANVLTF. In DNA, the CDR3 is TGTGCCAGCAGCTTAGTTTTCGGGGACTCTGGGGCCAACGTCCTGACTTTC.

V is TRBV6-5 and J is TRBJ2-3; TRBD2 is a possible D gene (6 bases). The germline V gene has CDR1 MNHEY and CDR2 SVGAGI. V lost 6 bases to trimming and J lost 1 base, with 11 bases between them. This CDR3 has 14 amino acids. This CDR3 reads CASRLAAGTDTQYF. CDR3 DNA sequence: TGTGCCAGCAGGTTAGCGGCCGGCACAGATACGCAGTATTTT.

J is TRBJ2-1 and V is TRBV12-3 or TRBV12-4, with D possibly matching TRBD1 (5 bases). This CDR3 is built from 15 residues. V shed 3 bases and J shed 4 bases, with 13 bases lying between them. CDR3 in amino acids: CASSFRQGRYNEQFF. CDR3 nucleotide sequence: TGTGCCAGCAGTTTTAGGCAGGGCAGGTACAATGAGCAGTTCTTC.

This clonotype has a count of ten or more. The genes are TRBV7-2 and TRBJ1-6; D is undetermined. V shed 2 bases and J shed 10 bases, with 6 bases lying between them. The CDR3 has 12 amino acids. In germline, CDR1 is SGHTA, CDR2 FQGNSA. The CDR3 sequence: CASSLPGSPLHF. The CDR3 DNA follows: TGTGCCAGCAGCTTACCGGGGTCACCCCTCCACTTT.

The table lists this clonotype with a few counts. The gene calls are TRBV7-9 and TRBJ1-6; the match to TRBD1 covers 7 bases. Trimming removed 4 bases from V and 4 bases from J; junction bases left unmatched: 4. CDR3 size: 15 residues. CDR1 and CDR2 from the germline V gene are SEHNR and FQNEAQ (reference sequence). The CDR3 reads CASSSRDRYNSPLHF. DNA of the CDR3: TGTGCCAGCAGCTCCCGGGACAGATATAATTCACCCCTCCACTTT.

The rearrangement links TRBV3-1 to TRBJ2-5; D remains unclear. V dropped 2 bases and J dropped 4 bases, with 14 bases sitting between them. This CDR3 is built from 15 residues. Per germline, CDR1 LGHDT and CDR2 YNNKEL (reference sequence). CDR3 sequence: CASSQRAHPRETQYF. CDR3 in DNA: TGTGCCAGCAGCCAAAGAGCCCACCCACGAGAGACCCAGTACTTC.

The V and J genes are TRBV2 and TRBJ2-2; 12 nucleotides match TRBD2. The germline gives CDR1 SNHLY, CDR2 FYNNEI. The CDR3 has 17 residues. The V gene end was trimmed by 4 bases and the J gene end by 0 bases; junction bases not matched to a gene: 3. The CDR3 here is CASSVRLAGANTGELFF. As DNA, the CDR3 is TGTGCCAGCAGTGTTCGACTAGCGGGAGCGAACACCGGGGAGCTGTTTTTT. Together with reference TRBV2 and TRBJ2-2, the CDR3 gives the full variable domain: EPEVTQTPSHQVTQMGQEVILRCVPISNHLYFYWYRQILGQKVEFLVSFYNNEISEKSEIFDDQFSVERPDGSNFTLKIRSTKLEDSAMYFCASSVRLAGANTGELFFGEGSRLTVL.

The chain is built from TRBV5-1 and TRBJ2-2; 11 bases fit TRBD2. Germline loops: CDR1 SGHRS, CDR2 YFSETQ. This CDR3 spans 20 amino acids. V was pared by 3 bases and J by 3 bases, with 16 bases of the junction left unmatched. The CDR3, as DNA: TGCGCCAGCAGCTCCCGTCTCCTAGCGGGAGGTCCCCCGGACACCGGGGAGCTGTTTTTT. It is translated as CASSSRLLAGGPPDTGELFF.

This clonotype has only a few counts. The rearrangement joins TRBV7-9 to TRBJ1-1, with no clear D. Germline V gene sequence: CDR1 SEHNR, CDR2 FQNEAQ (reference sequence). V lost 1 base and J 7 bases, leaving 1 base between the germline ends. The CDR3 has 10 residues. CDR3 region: CASSLVEAFF. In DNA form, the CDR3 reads TGTGCCAGCAGCTTAGTTGAAGCTTTCTTT.

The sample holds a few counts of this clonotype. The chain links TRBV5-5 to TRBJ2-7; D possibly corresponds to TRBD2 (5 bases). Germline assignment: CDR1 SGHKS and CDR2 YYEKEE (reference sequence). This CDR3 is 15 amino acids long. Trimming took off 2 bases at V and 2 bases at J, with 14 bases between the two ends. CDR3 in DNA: TGTGCCAGCAGCTTCCTAGCTCTAAATCCCTACGAGCAGTACTTC. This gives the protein CASSFLALNPYEQYF.

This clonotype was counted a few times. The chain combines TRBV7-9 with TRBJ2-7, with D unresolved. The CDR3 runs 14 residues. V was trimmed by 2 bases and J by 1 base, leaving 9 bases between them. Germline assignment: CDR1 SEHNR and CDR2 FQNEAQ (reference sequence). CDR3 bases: TGTGCCAGCAGCTTACCCGGCCCTTCCTACGAGCAGTACTTC. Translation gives CASSLPGPSYEQYF.

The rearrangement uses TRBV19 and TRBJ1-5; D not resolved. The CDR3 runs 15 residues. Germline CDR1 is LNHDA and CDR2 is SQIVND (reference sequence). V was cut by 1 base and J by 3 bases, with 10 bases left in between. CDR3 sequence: CASSIVGGANQPQHF. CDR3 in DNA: TGTGCCAGTAGTATAGTTGGAGGCGCCAATCAGCCCCAGCATTTT.

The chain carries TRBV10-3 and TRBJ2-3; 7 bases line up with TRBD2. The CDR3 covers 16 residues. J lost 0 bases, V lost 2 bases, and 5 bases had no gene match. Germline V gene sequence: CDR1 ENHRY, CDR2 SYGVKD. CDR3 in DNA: TGTGCCATCAGTGAGCGACTAGCTTTTAGCACAGATACGCAGTATTTT. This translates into CAISERLAFSTDTQYF.

CDR3 sequence reads: CASSLARLAGGYEQYF. Written as DNA, the CDR3 is TGTGCCAGCAGTTTAGCCCGACTAGCGGGAGGCTACGAGCAGTACTTC. The chain has TRBV12-3 or TRBV12-4 and TRBJ2-7, with 13 positions matching TRBD2. V was clipped by 0 bases and J by 3 bases; unmatched bases: 2. The CDR3 totals 16 residues.

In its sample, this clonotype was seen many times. The DNA of the CDR3 is TGTGCCAGCAGCTTGTCGACAGGGGTTAGATCACCCCTCCACTTT. Translated, it gives CASSLSTGVRSPLHF. V and J are TRBV7-2 and TRBJ1-6; 8 bases fit TRBD1. From germline, CDR1 is SGHTA and CDR2 FQGNSA. CDR3 length: 15 residues. The J segment lost 10 bases and the V segment lost 3 bases, leaving 8 bases of the junction unmatched. The full variable domain, rest sourced from reference TRBV7-2 and TRBJ1-6, is GAGVSQSPSNKVTEKGKDVELRCDPISGHTALYWYRQSLGQGLEFLIYFQGNSAPDKSGLPSDRFSAERTGGSVSTLTIQRTQQEDSAVYLCASSLSTGVRSPLHFGNGTRLTVT.

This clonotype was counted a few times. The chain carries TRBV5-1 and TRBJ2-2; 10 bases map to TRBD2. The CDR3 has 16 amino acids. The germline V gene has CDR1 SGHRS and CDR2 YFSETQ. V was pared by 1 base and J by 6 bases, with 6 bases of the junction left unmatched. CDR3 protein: CASSLRLAGVAGELFF. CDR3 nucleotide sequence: TGCGCCAGCAGCTTGCGGCTAGCGGGAGTTGCCGGGGAGCTGTTTTTT.

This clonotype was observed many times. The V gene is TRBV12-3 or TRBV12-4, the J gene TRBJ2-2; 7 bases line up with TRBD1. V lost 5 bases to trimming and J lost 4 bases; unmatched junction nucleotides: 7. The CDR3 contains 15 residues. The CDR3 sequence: CASSPRTGGTGELFF. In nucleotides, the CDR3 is TGTGCCAGCAGTCCACGGACAGGTGGCACCGGGGAGCTGTTTTTT.